Detailed here is one T cell receptor beta chain. The data derive from a study of control samples from healthy donors and cancer patients. The CDR3 is made up of 15 amino acids. V shed 9 bases, J shed 0 bases, and the junction held 2 bases outside the gene matches. From germline, CDR1 is MGHDK and CDR2 SYGVNS. Clones were sequenced by immunoSEQ multiplex PCR, and TCRdb holds only the in-frame ones, with some missing. The repertoire includes approximately 150,000 clones, about 95% of them detected once, and 14% sits in the top ten. This chain joins TRBV25-1 and TRBJ2-3; TRBD2 agrees at 14 bases. Sequences were obtained from PBMCs. This TCR was recovered from a man between 60 and 70 years old with colorectal cancer. This chain's CDR3 is CASRLAGGSTDTQYF. The CDR3 nucleotides are TGTGCCAGTCGACTAGCGGGGGGGAGCACAGATACGCAGTATTTT.